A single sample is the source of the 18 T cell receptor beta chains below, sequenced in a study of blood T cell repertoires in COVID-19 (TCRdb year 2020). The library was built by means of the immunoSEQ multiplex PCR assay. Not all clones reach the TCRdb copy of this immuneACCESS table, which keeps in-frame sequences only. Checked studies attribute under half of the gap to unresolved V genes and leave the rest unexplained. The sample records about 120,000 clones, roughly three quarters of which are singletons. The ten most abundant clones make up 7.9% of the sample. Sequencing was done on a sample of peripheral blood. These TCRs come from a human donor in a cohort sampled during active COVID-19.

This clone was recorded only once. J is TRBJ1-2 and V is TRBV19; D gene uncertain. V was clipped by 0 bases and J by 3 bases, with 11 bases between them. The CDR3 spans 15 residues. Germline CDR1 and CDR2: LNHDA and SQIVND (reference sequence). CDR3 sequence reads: CASSIDPDTDYGYTF. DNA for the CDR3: TGTGCCAGTAGTATAGATCCCGACACCGACTATGGCTACACCTTC.

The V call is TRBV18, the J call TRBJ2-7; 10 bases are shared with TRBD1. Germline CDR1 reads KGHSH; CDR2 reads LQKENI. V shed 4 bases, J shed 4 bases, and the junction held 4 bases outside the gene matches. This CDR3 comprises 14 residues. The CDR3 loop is CASSLGTGEYEQYF. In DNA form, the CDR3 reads TGTGCCAGCTCACTCGGGACAGGGGAATACGAGCAGTACTTC.

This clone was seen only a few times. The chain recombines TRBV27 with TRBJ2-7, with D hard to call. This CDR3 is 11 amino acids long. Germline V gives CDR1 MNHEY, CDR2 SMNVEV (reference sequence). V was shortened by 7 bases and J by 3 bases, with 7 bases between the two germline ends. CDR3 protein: CASTRGYEQYF. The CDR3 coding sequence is TGTGCCAGCACCCGCGGCTACGAGCAGTACTTC.

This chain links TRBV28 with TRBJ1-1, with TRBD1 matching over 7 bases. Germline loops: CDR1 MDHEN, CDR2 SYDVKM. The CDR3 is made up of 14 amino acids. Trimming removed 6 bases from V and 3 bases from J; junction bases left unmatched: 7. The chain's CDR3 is CASSPMTGYTEAFF. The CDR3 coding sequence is TGTGCCAGCAGCCCGATGACAGGGTACACTGAAGCTTTCTTT.

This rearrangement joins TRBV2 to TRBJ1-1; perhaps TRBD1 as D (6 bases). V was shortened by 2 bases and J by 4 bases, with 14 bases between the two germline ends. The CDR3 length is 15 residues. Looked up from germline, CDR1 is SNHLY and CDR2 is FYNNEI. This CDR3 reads CASSERARGGTEAFF. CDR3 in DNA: TGTGCCAGCAGTGAACGGGCCAGGGGTGGCACTGAAGCTTTCTTT.

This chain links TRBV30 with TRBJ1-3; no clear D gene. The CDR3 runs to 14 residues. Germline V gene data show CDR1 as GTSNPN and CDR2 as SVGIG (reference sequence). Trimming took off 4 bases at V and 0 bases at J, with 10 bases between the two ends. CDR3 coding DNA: TGTGCCTGGACGACCGGGTACTCTGGAAACACCATATATTTT. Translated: CAWTTGYSGNTIYF.

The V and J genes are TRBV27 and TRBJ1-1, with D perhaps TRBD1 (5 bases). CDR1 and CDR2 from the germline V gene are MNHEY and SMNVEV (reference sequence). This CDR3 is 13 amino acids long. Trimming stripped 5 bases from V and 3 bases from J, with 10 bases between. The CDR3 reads CASSHRGDTEAFF. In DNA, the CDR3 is TGTGCCAGCAGTCATCGGGGGGACACTGAAGCTTTCTTT.

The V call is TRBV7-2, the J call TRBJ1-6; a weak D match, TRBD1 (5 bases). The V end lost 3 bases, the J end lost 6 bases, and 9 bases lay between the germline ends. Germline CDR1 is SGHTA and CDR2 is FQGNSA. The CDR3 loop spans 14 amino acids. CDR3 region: CASSFQGLNSPLHF. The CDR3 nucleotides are TGTGCCAGCAGCTTCCAGGGACTTAATTCACCCCTCCACTTT.

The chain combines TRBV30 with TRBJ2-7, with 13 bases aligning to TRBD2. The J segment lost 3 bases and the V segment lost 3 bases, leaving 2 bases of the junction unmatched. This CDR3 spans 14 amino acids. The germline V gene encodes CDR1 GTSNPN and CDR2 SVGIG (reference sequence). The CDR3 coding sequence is TGTGCCTGGAGCGGACTAGCGGGAGTCTACGAGCAGTACTTC. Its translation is CAWSGLAGVYEQYF.

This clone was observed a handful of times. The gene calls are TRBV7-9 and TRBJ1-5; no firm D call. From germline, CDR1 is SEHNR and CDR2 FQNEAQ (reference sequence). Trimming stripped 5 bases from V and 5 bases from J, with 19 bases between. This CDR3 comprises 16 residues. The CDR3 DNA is TGTGCCAGCAGCAACTACCGGGGTGGTGAGGATCAGCCCCAGCATTTT. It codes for CASSNYRGGEDQPQHF.

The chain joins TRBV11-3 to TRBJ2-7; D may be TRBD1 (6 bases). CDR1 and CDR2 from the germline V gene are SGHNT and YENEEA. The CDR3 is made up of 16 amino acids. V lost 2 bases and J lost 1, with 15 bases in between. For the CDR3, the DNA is TGTGCCAGCAGCTTACCCATGTCAGGGGCGTCCTACGAGCAGTACTTC. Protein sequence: CASSLPMSGASYEQYF.

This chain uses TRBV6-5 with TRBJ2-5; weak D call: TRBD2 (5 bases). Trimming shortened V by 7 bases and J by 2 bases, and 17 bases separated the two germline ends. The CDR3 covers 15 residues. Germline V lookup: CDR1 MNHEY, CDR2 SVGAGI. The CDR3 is CASTRDSTKQETQYF. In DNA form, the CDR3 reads TGTGCCAGCACGAGGGATAGCACAAAACAAGAGACCCAGTACTTC.

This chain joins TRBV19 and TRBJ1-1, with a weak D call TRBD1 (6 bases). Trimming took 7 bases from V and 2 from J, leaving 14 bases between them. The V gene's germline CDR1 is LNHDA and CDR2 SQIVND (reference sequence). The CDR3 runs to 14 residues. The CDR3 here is CASNHRQVNTEAFF. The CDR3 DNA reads TGTGCCAGTAACCACCGACAGGTTAACACTGAAGCTTTCTTT.

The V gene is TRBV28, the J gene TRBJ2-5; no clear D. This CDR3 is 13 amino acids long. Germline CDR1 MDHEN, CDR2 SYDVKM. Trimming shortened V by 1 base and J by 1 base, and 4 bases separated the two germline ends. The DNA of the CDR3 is TGTGCCAGCAGTTTATCGGGCCAAGAGACCCAGTACTTC. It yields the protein CASSLSGQETQYF.

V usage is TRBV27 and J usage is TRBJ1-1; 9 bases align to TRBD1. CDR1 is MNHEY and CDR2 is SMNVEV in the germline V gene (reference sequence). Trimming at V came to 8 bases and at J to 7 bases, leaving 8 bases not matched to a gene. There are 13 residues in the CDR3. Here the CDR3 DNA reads TGTGCCAGCCGAACGACAGGGGGGATTGAAGCTTTCTTT. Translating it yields CASRTTGGIEAFF.

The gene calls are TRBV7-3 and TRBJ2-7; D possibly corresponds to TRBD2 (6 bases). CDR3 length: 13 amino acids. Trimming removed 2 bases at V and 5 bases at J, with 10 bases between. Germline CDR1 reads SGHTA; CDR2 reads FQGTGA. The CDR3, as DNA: TGTGCCAGCAGCTTAGCGGGGTGGGACGAGCAGTACTTC. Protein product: CASSLAGWDEQYF.

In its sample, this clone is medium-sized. CDR3 loop: CASTTGREGHEQYF. In DNA form, the CDR3 reads TGTGCCAGCACCACGGGGCGGGAGGGCCACGAGCAGTACTTC. This chain connects TRBV6-5 to TRBJ2-7, with 9 bases aligning to TRBD2. The CDR3 runs 14 residues. The ends lost 7 bases at V and 5 bases at J; junction bases unmatched: 9. The germline CDR1 and CDR2 sequences are MNHEY and SVGAGI.

This CDR3 reads CASSFGTGPYSNQPQHF. The CDR3 DNA sequence: TGTGCCAGCAGTTTCGGGACAGGGCCCTATAGCAATCAGCCCCAGCATTTT. This rearrangement joins TRBV28 to TRBJ1-5, with TRBD1 matching over 9 bases. CDR1 and CDR2 (germline): MDHEN, SYDVKM. V lost 3 bases to trimming and J lost 0 bases; unmatched junction nucleotides: 6. The CDR3 is 17 amino acids.